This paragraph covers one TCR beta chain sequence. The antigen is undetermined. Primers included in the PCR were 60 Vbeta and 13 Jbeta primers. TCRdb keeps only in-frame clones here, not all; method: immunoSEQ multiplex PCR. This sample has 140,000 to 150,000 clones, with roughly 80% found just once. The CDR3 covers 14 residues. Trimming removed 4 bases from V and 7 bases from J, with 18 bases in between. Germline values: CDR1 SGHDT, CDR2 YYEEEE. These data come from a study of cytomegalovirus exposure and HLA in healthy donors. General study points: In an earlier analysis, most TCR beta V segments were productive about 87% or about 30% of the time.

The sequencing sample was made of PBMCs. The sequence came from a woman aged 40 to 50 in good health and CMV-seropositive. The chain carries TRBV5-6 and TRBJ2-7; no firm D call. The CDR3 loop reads CASSLPGGFREQYF. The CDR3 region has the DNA TGTGCCAGCAGCCTACCGGGTGGGTTTAGGGAGCAGTACTTC.